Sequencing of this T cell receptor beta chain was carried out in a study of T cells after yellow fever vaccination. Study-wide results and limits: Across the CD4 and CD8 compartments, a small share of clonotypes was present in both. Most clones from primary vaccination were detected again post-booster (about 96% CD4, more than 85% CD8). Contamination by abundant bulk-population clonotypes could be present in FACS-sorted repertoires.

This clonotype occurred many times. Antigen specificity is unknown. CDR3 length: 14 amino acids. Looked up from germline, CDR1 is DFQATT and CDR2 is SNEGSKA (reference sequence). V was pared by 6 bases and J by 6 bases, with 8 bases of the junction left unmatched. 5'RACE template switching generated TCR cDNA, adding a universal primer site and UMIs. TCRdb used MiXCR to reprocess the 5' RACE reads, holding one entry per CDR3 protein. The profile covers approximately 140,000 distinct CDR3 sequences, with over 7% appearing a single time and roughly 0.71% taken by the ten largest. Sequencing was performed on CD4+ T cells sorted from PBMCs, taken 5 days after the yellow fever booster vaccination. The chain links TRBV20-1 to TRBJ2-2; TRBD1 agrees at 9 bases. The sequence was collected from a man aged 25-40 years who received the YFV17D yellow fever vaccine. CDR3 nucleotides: TGCAGTGCCGGACAGGGGAGTAGCGCCGGGGAGCTGTTTTTT. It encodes CSAGQGSSAGELFF.